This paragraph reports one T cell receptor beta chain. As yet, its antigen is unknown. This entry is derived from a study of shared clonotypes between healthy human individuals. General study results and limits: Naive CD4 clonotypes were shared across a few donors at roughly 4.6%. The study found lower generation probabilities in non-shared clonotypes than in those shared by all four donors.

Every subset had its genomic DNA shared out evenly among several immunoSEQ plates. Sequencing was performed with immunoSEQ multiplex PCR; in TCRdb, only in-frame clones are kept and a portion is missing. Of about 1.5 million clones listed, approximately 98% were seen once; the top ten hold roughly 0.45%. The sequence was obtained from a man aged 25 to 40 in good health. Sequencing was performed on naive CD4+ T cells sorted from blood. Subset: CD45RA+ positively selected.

CDR3 protein: CASASSLNTIYF. The CDR3 nucleotides read TGTGCCAGCGCATCCTCCTTAAACACCATATATTTT. This rearrangement joins TRBV7-9 to TRBJ1-3, with no clear D. The V gene's germline CDR1 is SEHNR and CDR2 FQNEAQ (reference sequence). There are 12 residues in the CDR3. V was cut by 8 bases and J by 6 bases, with 11 bases left in between. The full variable domain, its missing parts supplied by reference TRBV7-9 and TRBJ1-3, is DTGVSQNPRHKITKRGQNVTFRCDPISEHNRLYWYRQTLGQGPEFLTYFQNEAQLEKSRLLSDRFSAERPKGSFSTLEIQRTEQGDSAMYLCASASSLNTIYFGEGSWLTVV.